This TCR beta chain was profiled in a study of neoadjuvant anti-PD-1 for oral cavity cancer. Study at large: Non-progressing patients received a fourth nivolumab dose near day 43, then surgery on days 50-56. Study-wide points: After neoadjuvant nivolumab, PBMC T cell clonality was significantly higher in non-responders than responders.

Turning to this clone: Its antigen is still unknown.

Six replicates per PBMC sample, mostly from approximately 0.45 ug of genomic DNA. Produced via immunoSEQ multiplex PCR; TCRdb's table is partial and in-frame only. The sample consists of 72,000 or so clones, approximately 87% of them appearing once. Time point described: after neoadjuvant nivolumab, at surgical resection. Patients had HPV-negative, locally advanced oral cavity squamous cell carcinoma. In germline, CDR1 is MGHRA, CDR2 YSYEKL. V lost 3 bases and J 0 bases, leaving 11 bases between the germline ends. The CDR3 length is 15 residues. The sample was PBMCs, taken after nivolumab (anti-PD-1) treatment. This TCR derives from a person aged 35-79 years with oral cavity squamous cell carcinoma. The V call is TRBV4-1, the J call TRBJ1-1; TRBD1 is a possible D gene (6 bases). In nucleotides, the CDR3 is TGCGCCAGCAGCCAGACGGGACACTTGAACACTGAAGCTTTCTTT. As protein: CASSQTGHLNTEAFF.